These 10 T cell receptor beta chains came from one sample sequenced in a study of blood T cells in healthy people across ages. Primed by a sample-barcoded 5' primer and a J-beta primer mix, a second PCR proceeded for 7 to 11 cycles. TCRdb reprocessed the 5' RACE reads via MiXCR and lists one record per CDR3 protein. This table has under 2,000,000 distinct CDR3 sequences, about 50% appearing once. The sequencing sample was made of blood. These receptors all stem from a woman aged 40 to 55 in good health.

The chain couples TRBV6-2 or TRBV6-3 to TRBJ1-5; D is unclear. Trimming cost V 6 bases and J 5 bases, with 17 bases left between them. Per the germline V gene, CDR1 is MNHEY and CDR2 is SVGEGT. The CDR3 is 15 residues long. In DNA, the CDR3 is TGTGCCAGCAGCCTCCGTGGCAGACAAGATCAGCCCCAGCATTTT. This translates into CASSLRGRQDQPQHF.

This clonotype was recorded at least ten times. The gene calls are TRBV27 and TRBJ2-3, with 9 bases fitting TRBD2. The J segment lost 0 bases and the V segment lost 3 bases, leaving 4 bases of the junction unmatched. Germline CDR1 and CDR2: MNHEY and SMNVEV (reference sequence). The CDR3 extends over 16 amino acids. CDR3 protein: CASSLNSGGSTDTQYF. The CDR3 nucleotides are TGTGCCAGCAGTTTGAATAGCGGGGGCAGCACAGATACGCAGTATTTT.

The chain carries TRBV5-1 and TRBJ2-4; D possibly matches TRBD1 or TRBD2 (5 bases each). CDR1 and CDR2 from the germline V gene are SGHRS and YFSETQ. The V and J ends lost 4 bases and 6 bases respectively, with 14 bases between them. The CDR3 has 14 residues. The CDR3 is CASSDGTEGNIQYF. The CDR3 region has the DNA TGCGCCAGCAGCGACGGGACCGAGGGAAACATTCAGTACTTC.

This rearrangement joins TRBV2 to TRBJ2-7; D might be TRBD1 (5 bases). Looked up from germline, CDR1 is SNHLY and CDR2 is FYNNEI. The CDR3 sequence is 14 residues long. The V end lost 6 bases, the J end lost 2 bases, and 14 bases lay between the germline ends. CDR3 in DNA: TGTGCCAGCAGGAACCCGACAGCCCCCTACGAGCAGTACTTC. Residues: CASRNPTAPYEQYF.

This clonotype came up once. The J gene is TRBJ2-2, the V gene TRBV18; TRBD1 agrees at 7 bases. With V trimmed by 3 bases and J by 2 bases, 6 bases remained unmatched. In germline, CDR1 is KGHSH, CDR2 LQKENI. This CDR3 is built from 16 residues. The CDR3 loop reads CASSPQTGINTGELFF. The CDR3 region has the DNA TGTGCCAGCTCACCTCAGACAGGGATCAACACCGGGGAGCTGTTTTTT.

The chain joins TRBV12-3 or TRBV12-4 to TRBJ1-2; D is ambiguous. The CDR3 length is 12 residues. Between the trimmed V and J ends, which lost 2 bases and 5 bases, there was a span of 6 bases. CDR3 coding DNA: TGTGCCAGCAGTTTAATCTGGTATGGCTACACCTTC. Amino acid sequence: CASSLIWYGYTF.

V and J are TRBV6-1 and TRBJ2-3; 9 positions agree with TRBD2. Germline CDR1 MNHNS, CDR2 SASEGT. Trimming at V came to 0 bases and at J to 5 bases, leaving 6 bases not matched to a gene. The CDR3 spans 16 residues. The CDR3 protein is CASSEAASGVVDTQYF. Written as DNA, the CDR3 is TGTGCCAGCAGTGAAGCGGCTAGCGGGGTGGTAGATACGCAGTATTTT.

This clonotype was seen more than once but under ten times. V and J are TRBV28 and TRBJ1-5; TRBD1 agrees at 9 bases. This CDR3 has 15 residues. Per the germline V gene, CDR1 is MDHEN and CDR2 is SYDVKM. After removal of 2 bases from V and 5 bases from J, the junction contained 4 bases not matched to a gene. CDR3 in amino acids: CASSLNRGPYQPQHF. Here the CDR3 DNA reads TGTGCCAGCAGTTTAAACAGGGGGCCTTATCAGCCCCAGCATTTT.

This clonotype has just a few counts. The rearrangement uses TRBV7-2 and TRBJ2-7, with D maybe TRBD1 (6 bases). Germline assignment: CDR1 SGHTA and CDR2 FQGNSA. The length of the CDR3 is 15 residues. V lost 3 bases to trimming and J lost 6 bases, with 18 bases between them. CDR3 loop: CASSFDRSDRFEQYF. The CDR3 nucleotides read TGTGCCAGCAGCTTCGACAGGTCTGATAGGTTCGAGCAGTACTTC.

This clonotype was seen a few times. The V gene is TRBV20-1, the J gene TRBJ2-7, with TRBD2 identical over 13 bases. The end of the DNA fits TRBJ2-5 better, so the J call may be wrong. The CDR3 length is 13 residues. Germline CDR1 DFQATT, CDR2 SNEGSKA (reference sequence). The CDR3 spells CSAWTSGGETQYF. The CDR3 DNA is TGCAGTGCGTGGACTAGCGGGGGTGAGACCCAGTACTTC.